This T cell receptor beta chain was found in a study of T cells in localized non-small cell lung cancer. General study results and limits: Exceeding tumor, uninvolved adjacent lung had the highest T cell clonality. Greater blood T cell density accompanied longer overall survival. Across samples, adjacent lung featured a median around 57 of the top 100 tumor clones.

Assay used: immunoSEQ multiplex PCR; TCRdb lists only in-frame clones, some missing. Of about 78,000 clones in the sample, roughly 81% are singletons; the top ten hold under 3.5%. Per the germline V gene, CDR1 is SGHRS and CDR2 is YFSETQ. With 0 bases clipped from V and 9 bases from J, the junction kept 9 bases outside the gene matches. The CDR3 consists of 16 residues. Regarding this clone: Its target is not known.

The V gene is TRBV5-1, the J gene TRBJ2-1, with 10 bases aligning to TRBD1. The source was peripheral blood, collected before any cancer treatment. This receptor was taken from a man between 40 and 70 years old with stage I lung adenocarcinoma. The CDR3 DNA follows: TGCGCCAGCAGCTTGGGATCCGGGACAGGGGACACTGAGCAGTTCTTC. It yields the protein CASSLGSGTGDTEQFF.